This T cell receptor beta chain was identified during a study of blood T cells in healthy people across ages. In its sample, this clonotype was seen a few times. Its antigen is not known. A second PCR, run for about 6 to 11 cycles, used a sample-barcoded 5' primer plus a J-beta primer mix. TCRdb re-called the 5' RACE reads with MiXCR, one entry per CDR3 protein. The repertoire has 700,000 to 950,000 distinct CDR3 sequences, more than 40% of them found once; the top ten carry around 20%. The study, taken as a whole, reports: Getting older went along with TCR beta diversity per million T cells dropping roughly linearly. Long-lived and aged donors differed, with more naive CD4+ cells and higher diversity in the long-lived.

Sample: blood. This sequence originates from a woman aged 55 to 70 in good health.

CDR3 sequence: CSARVGASVYEQYF. The CDR3 DNA is TGCAGTGCTAGAGTAGGGGCTAGTGTCTACGAGCAGTACTTC. The chain has TRBV20-1 and TRBJ2-7; TRBD1 is a possible D gene (5 bases). Germline V lookup: CDR1 DFQATT, CDR2 SNEGSKA (reference sequence). There are 14 residues in the CDR3. Trimming left V 1 base short and J 3 bases short, with 13 bases between.